This TCR beta chain was documented in a study of blood T cell repertoires in COVID-19. V was pared by 5 bases and J by 3 bases, with 13 bases between. From germline, CDR1 is MDHEN and CDR2 SYDVKM. This CDR3 comprises 15 residues. Per the original data handling: It was from reference gene primer amplification that nucleated cell counts were estimated. Generated by immunoSEQ multiplex PCR, the TCRdb table keeps only in-frame clones and is missing some. The DNA gave D and trimming, while V, J and clone size come from that table. The table includes roughly 190,000 clones, roughly 84% detected once. The chain links TRBV28 to TRBJ1-4, with D possibly being TRBD1 (5 bases). Material for sequencing was peripheral blood. This TCR was sampled from a human donor in a cohort sampled during active COVID-19. CDR3 amino acids: CASSGNRLANEKLFF. CDR3 nucleotide sequence: TGTGCCAGCAGTGGGAACAGGTTGGCTAATGAAAAACTGTTTTTT.